This T cell receptor beta chain emerged from a study of identifying expanded T cells in peripheral blood. V lost 3 bases to trimming and J lost 2 bases, with 11 bases between them. Germline lookup yields CDR1 SGHNT and CDR2 YENEEA. The CDR3 totals 15 residues. As for this clone: The antigen remains undetermined.

Collection occurred without any documented infections or immune events in donors. Overall study findings and caveats: Roughly 1.2 clones differed between technical replicates, versus around 15 and 19 over time. Approximately two-week clone count variance significantly increased as total template count grew.

Data came from immunoSEQ multiplex PCR; TCRdb stores just in-frame clones and leaves some out. The table lists around 84,000 clones, approximately 90% of them singletons. The receptor was derived from a person between 18 and 75 years old in good health. The chain is built from TRBV11-3 and TRBJ2-1, with D possibly TRBD2 on 7 matching bases. Specimen: blood. CDR3 in amino acids: CASSFGGPPYNEQFF. The CDR3 DNA reads as TGTGCCAGCAGCTTCGGGGGGCCCCCCTACAATGAGCAGTTCTTC.